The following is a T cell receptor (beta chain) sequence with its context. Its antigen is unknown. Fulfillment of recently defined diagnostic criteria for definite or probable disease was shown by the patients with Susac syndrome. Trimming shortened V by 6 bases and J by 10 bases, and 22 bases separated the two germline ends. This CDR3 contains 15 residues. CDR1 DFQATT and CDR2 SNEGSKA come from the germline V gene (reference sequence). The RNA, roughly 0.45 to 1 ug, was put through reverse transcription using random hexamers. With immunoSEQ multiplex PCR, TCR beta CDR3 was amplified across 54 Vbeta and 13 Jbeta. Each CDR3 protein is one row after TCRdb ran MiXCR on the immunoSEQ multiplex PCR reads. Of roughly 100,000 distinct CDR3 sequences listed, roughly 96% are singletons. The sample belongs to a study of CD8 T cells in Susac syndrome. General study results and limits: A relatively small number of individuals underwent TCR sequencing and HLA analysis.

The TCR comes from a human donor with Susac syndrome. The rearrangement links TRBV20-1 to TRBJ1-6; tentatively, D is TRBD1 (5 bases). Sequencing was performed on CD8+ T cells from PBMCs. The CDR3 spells CSARADRGDASPLHF. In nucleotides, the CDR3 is TGCAGTGCGAGGGCTGACAGAGGGGACGCCTCACCCCTCCACTTT.